This T cell receptor (beta chain) is from a study of regulatory T cells in long-lasting Graves disease. Whole-study results and caveats: Newly diagnosed Graves' patients had higher TCR diversity than persistent ones. Clonotypes that were public and shared totalled about 2,500 in persistent patients versus about a thousand in new patients. Persistent disease samples used TRBV28, TRBJ1-2 and TRBJ2-5 preferentially.

From germline, CDR1 is SGHRS and CDR2 YFSETQ. This CDR3 is 14 amino acids long. V lost 1 base and J lost 8, with 13 bases in between. Noted time point: newly diagnosed GD, antithyroid drugs for less than 3 months. PBMC RNA was the source of the TCR library. Ten or more counts support this clonotype. Its antigen is still unknown. TCR beta libraries were built with iRepertoire HTBI primers and Arm-PCR of CDR3 regions. Each CDR3 protein gets one entry after TCRdb re-called the multiplex PCR reads with MiXCR. The profile shows about 320,000 distinct CDR3 sequences, 15% to 20% of them singletons. The sample was peripheral blood mononuclear cells (PBMCs), taken at new diagnosis, from a patient treated with antithyroid drugs. This clonotype was obtained from a female donor with Graves disease. V usage is TRBV5-1 and J usage is TRBJ2-1; D gene uncertain. CDR3 sequence (DNA): TGCGCCAGCAGCTTGAGGACCGTAGCAGATGAGCAGTTCTTC. Translation: CASSLRTVADEQFF.